This TCR beta chain was obtained from a study of shared clonotypes between healthy human individuals. Across the whole study: Plates per donor: three CD4 naive, three CD4 memory, two CD8 naive, one CD8 memory. General study points: Sorted-subset sequencing was shown by rarefaction to be incomplete despite large depth.

Remarks on this clone: The antigen is unknown.

The donor cohort consisted entirely of Caucasian adults residing in Nashville, Tennessee. Germline CDR1 reads MNHEY; CDR2 reads SVGAGI. The trim removed 0 bases at V and 4 bases at J, leaving 9 bases unmatched. The CDR3 is made up of 16 amino acids. Some clones are missing from TCRdb's copy, which holds only in-frame ones; the method was immunoSEQ multiplex PCR. Of about 2.5 million clones listed, just under 95% are singletons. The chain is built from TRBV6-5 and TRBJ2-7; the match to TRBD1 covers 7 bases. The source of this sequence is a man between 18 and 29 years old in good health. Some clones in this sample may be carry-over from other donors' samples. Sequencing used naive CD4+ T cells from PBMCs. This sample's subset: CD45RA+ positively selected. Written as DNA, the CDR3 is TGTGCCAGCAGTTACTCTCGAGTTGGCAGGGGGTACGAGCAGTACTTC. It is translated as CASSYSRVGRGYEQYF.